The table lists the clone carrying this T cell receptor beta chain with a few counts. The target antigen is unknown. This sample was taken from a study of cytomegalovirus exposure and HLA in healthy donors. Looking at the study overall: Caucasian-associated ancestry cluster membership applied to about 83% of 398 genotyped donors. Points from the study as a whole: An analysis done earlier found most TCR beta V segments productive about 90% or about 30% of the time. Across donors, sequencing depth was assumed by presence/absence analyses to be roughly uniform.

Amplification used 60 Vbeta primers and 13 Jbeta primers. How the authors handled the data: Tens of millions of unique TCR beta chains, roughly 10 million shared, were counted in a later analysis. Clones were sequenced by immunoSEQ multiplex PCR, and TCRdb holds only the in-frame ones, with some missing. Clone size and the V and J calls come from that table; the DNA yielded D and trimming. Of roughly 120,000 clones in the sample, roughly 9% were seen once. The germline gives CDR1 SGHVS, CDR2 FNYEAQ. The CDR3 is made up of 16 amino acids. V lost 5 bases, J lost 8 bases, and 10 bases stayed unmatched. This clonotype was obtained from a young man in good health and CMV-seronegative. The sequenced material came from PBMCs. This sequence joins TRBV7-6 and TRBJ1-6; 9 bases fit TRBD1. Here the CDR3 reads CASSPRGGQGYSPLHF. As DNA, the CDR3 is TGTGCCAGCAGCCCGAGAGGGGGACAGGGATATTCACCCCTCCACTTT.